This TCR beta chain emerged from a study of CD8+ T cells in alopecia areata. Study information: Once tofacitinib had been taken for 6 to 18 months, 6 months off drug followed.

Extraction and reverse transcription of RNA yielded cDNA as the sequencing template. This table comes from immunoSEQ multiplex PCR, and its TCRdb copy is limited to in-frame clones, with some not included. This table holds about 91,000 clones, about 45% found once. The germline gives CDR1 MDHEN, CDR2 SYDVKM. CDR3 length: 12 residues. The V end was cut by 6 bases, the J end by 2 bases, with 8 bases between. This receptor was taken from a human donor with alopecia areata. V is TRBV28 and J is TRBJ2-7; D assignment may be TRBD1 or TRBD2 (5 bases each). Sequencing was performed on CD4+ T cells sorted from blood. This CDR3 reads CASRRDPYEQYF. The DNA for the CDR3 is TGTGCCAGCAGACGGGACCCCTACGAGCAGTACTTC.